This record concerns one T cell receptor beta chain sequence. Germline V CDR1 and CDR2: SGHAT, FQDESV (reference sequence). V lost 4 bases, J lost 4 bases, and 14 bases lay in between. This CDR3 has 14 residues. This sample is drawn from a study of technical replicates of blood from a few donors. The repertoire was sequenced with immunoSEQ multiplex PCR; TCRdb's copy has only in-frame clones and lacks some. The sample contains 75,000 to 95,000 clones, less than 95% of which appear only once. The chain couples TRBV11-1 to TRBJ2-7; D may be TRBD1 (6 bases). The specimen sequenced was T cells isolated from PBMCs. The TCR sequence derives from a human donor in good health. CDR3: CASSSTQRGYEQYF. The CDR3 DNA follows: TGTGCCAGCAGCTCGACCCAGAGGGGGTACGAGCAGTACTTC.